This entry is about one T cell receptor (beta chain). Germline V gene data show CDR1 as SGHRS and CDR2 as YFSETQ. Germline trimming cut 4 bases from V and 4 bases from J; bases unmatched to any gene: 7. The length of the CDR3 is 15 residues. The PCR was carried out with 60 Vbeta primers and 13 Jbeta primers. Sequenced by immunoSEQ multiplex PCR; TCRdb stores in-frame clones only, minus some. This sample carries 60,000 or so clones, approximately 77% of them seen once, and the ten largest clones take roughly 3.3%. These data belong to a study of cytomegalovirus exposure and HLA in healthy donors. Sequenced: PBMCs. The source of this sequence is a woman between 40 and 50 years old in good health and CMV-seropositive. The rearrangement uses TRBV5-1 and TRBJ1-1; TRBD1 agrees at 10 bases. The CDR3 region is CASSIGTGASTEAFF. The DNA of the CDR3 is TGCGCCAGCAGCATTGGGACAGGGGCCAGCACTGAAGCTTTCTTT.